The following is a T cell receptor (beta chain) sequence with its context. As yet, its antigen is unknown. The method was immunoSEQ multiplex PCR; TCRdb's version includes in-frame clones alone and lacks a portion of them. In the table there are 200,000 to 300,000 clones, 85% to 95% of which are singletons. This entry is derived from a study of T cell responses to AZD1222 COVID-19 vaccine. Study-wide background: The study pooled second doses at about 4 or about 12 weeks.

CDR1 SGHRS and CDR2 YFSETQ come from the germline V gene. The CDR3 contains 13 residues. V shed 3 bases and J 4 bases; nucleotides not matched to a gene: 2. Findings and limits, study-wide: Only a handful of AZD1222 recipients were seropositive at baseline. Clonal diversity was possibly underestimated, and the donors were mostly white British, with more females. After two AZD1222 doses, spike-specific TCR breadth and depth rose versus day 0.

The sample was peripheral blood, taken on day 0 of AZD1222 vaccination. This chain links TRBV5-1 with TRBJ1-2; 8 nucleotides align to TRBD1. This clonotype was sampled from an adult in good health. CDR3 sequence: CASSSGGRYGYTF. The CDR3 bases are TGCGCCAGCAGCTCAGGGGGCCGCTATGGCTACACCTTC.